This TCR beta chain was documented in a study of cytomegalovirus exposure and HLA in healthy donors. Study findings and constraints: A later look showed TCR association rates differing by HLA locus, highest for DRB1 and lowest for HLA-C. Rare TCR sequences predominated, though certain public TCRs were found in many donors. Indistinguishability led to the exclusion of some V segments, TRBV6-2 and TRBV6-3 included. Prior analysis indicated that the majority of TCR beta V segments exhibited productivity approximately 87% or approximately 30% of the time.

The PCR ran on 60 Vbeta and 13 Jbeta primers. Profiled with immunoSEQ multiplex PCR; TCRdb holds only in-frame clones, not every one. The sample holds under 200,000 clones, more than 70% seen once. Notes on this clone: Its specificity is unknown.

Germline CDR1 reads MNHEY; CDR2 reads SVGAGI. The CDR3 sequence is 14 residues long. V was clipped by 5 bases and J by 2 bases; unmatched bases: 5. The source of this sequence is a man aged 40-49 years in good health and CMV-seropositive. This chain uses TRBV6-5 with TRBJ1-2; 7 positions agree with TRBD1. Material for sequencing was PBMCs. CDR3: CASSKPGQNYGYTF. Here the CDR3 DNA reads TGTGCCAGCAGTAAACCGGGACAGAACTATGGCTACACCTTC.